Following are 17 T cell receptor beta chains from one sample sequenced in a study of T cell responses to AZD1222 COVID-19 vaccine. The table came from immunoSEQ multiplex PCR; TCRdb's copy has only in-frame clones and leaves some out. The data contain over 85,000 clones, just under 95% of them singletons. Sequencing was performed on peripheral blood, taken on day 0 of AZD1222 vaccination. These receptors came from an adult in good health.

This rearrangement joins TRBV30 to TRBJ1-6; D gene unclear. The length of the CDR3 is 13 residues. Trimming took off 2 bases at V and 6 bases at J, with 8 bases between the two ends. CDR1 and CDR2 (germline): GTSNPN, SVGIG (reference sequence). For the CDR3, the DNA is TGTGCCTGGAGTCTAGGCACTAATTCACCCCTCCACTTT. Translating gives CAWSLGTNSPLHF.

This clone showed up just once. V usage is TRBV24-1 and J usage is TRBJ1-5; D call uncertain. CDR1 is KGHDR, CDR2 SFDVKD, per germline. V lost 5 bases to trimming and J lost 1 base, with 11 bases between them. The CDR3 totals 15 residues. The CDR3 bases are TGTGCCACCAGTGGAAGGACGAACAGCAATCAGCCCCAGCATTTT. This sequence encodes CATSGRTNSNQPQHF.

The rearrangement uses TRBV5-4 and TRBJ1-2; D gene unclear. There are 12 residues in the CDR3. V lost 6 bases and J lost 3, with 9 bases in between. The germline V gene has CDR1 SGHNT and CDR2 YYREEE (reference sequence). CDR3 amino acids: CASTQADYGYTF. The CDR3 DNA is TGTGCCAGCACCCAGGCGGACTATGGCTACACCTTC.

V usage is TRBV7-9 and J usage is TRBJ2-2; 10 bases match TRBD2. Germline V gene lookup returns CDR1 SEHNR and CDR2 FQNEAQ (reference sequence). Unmatched junction bases numbered 13, after V lost 6 bases and J lost 6 bases. CDR3 length: 17 amino acids. CDR3 loop: CASSTPRVAGGAGELFF. The CDR3 nucleotides are TGTGCCAGCAGTACCCCTCGGGTAGCGGGGGGTGCCGGGGAGCTGTTTTTT.

The J gene is TRBJ1-4, the V gene TRBV2, with 12 bases that match TRBD1. Germline CDR1 is SNHLY and CDR2 is FYNNEI. CDR3 length equals 15 residues. With 6 bases clipped from V and 6 bases from J, the junction kept 5 bases outside the gene matches. The CDR3 sequence: CASRGQGAPYEKLFF. In DNA, the CDR3 is TGTGCCAGCAGGGGACAGGGGGCGCCGTATGAAAAACTGTTTTTT.

This chain uses TRBV5-1 with TRBJ2-2, with D hard to call. Germline values: CDR1 SGHRS, CDR2 YFSETQ. The CDR3 spans 14 residues. With 0 bases removed from V and 6 bases from J, the gap between germline ends came to 9 bases. The DNA of the CDR3 is TGCGCCAGCAGCTTGGCCGAGGTTGCCGGGGAGCTGTTTTTT. As protein: CASSLAEVAGELFF.

This chain joins TRBV5-1 and TRBJ2-1; TRBD2 agrees at 12 bases. Germline trimming cut 7 bases from V and 0 bases from J; bases unmatched to any gene: 8. The length of the CDR3 is 17 residues. From germline, CDR1 is SGHRS and CDR2 YFSETQ. CDR3 in amino acids: CASVGTSGRSSYNEQFF. CDR3 DNA sequence: TGCGCCAGCGTTGGGACTAGCGGGCGGAGCTCCTACAATGAGCAGTTCTTC.

The sample holds one count of this clone. The genes are TRBV5-1 and TRBJ1-1, with no clear D. In germline, CDR1 is SGHRS, CDR2 YFSETQ. This CDR3 comprises 13 residues. V was cut by 2 bases and J by 0 bases, with 5 bases left in between. The CDR3 reads CASSFGLNTEAFF. CDR3 in DNA: TGCGCCAGCAGCTTTGGACTGAACACTGAAGCTTTCTTT.

This clone appeared a few times. CDR3 region: CASSPSFGGSNSPLHF. CDR3 nucleotides: TGTGCCAGCAGCCCGTCCTTTGGGGGTAGCAATTCACCCCTCCACTTT. This sequence joins TRBV7-8 and TRBJ1-6; maybe TRBD1 (5 bases). CDR1 and CDR2 from the germline V gene are SGHVS and FQNEAQ. CDR3 length: 16 amino acids. V lost 5 bases to trimming and J lost 7 bases, with 18 bases between them.

This chain uses TRBV7-6 with TRBJ1-2; tentative D call: TRBD1 (6 bases). The V and J ends lost 5 bases and 6 bases respectively, with 16 bases between them. This CDR3 has 14 amino acids. CDR1 SGHVS and CDR2 FNYEAQ come from the germline V gene. The CDR3 region is CASSRTEGRDGYTF. The CDR3 DNA reads TGTGCCAGCAGCCGGACAGAAGGTAGAGATGGCTACACCTTC.

This chain joins TRBV5-8 and TRBJ2-1, with D possibly being TRBD1 (6 bases). From germline, CDR1 is SGHTS and CDR2 YDEGEE. The CDR3 length is 14 residues. V lost 2 bases, J lost 3 bases, and 9 bases lay in between. CDR3 bases: TGTGCCAGCAGCTTCCGGGACAACTACAATGAGCAGTTCTTC. Translated: CASSFRDNYNEQFF.

The chain combines TRBV6-1 with TRBJ1-5; D uncertain. Germline CDR1 reads MNHNS; CDR2 reads SASEGT. V lost 3 bases and J lost 0, with 12 bases in between. The CDR3 totals 16 residues. The CDR3 loop reads CASSDQTKYSNQPQHF. CDR3 in DNA: TGTGCCAGCAGTGACCAGACAAAATATAGCAATCAGCCCCAGCATTTT.

J is TRBJ2-1 and V is TRBV19; D may be TRBD1 (5 bases). Trimming left V 5 bases short and J 4 bases short, with 12 bases between. Germline assignment: CDR1 LNHDA and CDR2 SQIVND (reference sequence). There are 14 residues in the CDR3. The chain's CDR3 is CASSPATGYNEQFF. CDR3 DNA: TGTGCCAGTAGTCCGGCTACAGGTTACAATGAGCAGTTCTTC.

V and J are TRBV12-3 or TRBV12-4 and TRBJ1-3; D is uncertain. The CDR3 totals 12 residues. Trimming left V 10 bases short and J 4 bases short, with 11 bases between. The CDR3 nucleotides read TGTGCCACCAACTCGGAGGGAAACACCATATATTTT. It translates to CATNSEGNTIYF.

The DNA of the CDR3 is TGTGCCAGCAGCTTAGGCTCGGCTTGGGCTGGCACAGATACGCAGTATTTT. This encodes CASSLGSAWAGTDTQYF. The chain combines TRBV7-9 with TRBJ2-3; D unclear. The CDR3 is 17 amino acids. Germline CDR1 SEHNR, CDR2 FQNEAQ (reference sequence). V was cut by 1 base and J by 1 base, with 15 bases left in between.

V gene TRBV7-6 combines with J gene TRBJ2-7; D not certain. Germline V lookup: CDR1 SGHVS, CDR2 FNYEAQ. Trimming took 1 base from V and 5 from J, leaving 9 bases between them. The CDR3 sequence is 13 residues long. The chain's CDR3 is CASSLVSTHEQYF. Written as DNA, the CDR3 is TGTGCCAGCAGCTTAGTCAGCACCCACGAGCAGTACTTC.

CDR3 sequence reads: CASSWGWDSPLHF. The CDR3 region has the DNA TGTGCCAGCAGCTGGGGCTGGGATTCACCCCTCCACTTT. The genes are TRBV5-4 and TRBJ1-6, with D possibly being TRBD1 (5 bases). V lost 3 bases, J lost 8 bases, and 9 bases lay in between. The germline CDR1 and CDR2 sequences are SGHNT and YYREEE (reference sequence). The CDR3 covers 13 residues.